The source of this TCR beta chain is a study of somatic mutations in cytotoxic T cells in rheumatoid arthritis. Study observations and caveats: Among around 70 patients, 8 showed a largest CD8+ clone that surpassed 20% of CD8+ cells.

From germline, CDR1 is SQVTM and CDR2 ANQGSEA. CDR3 size: 14 residues. V was pared by 6 bases and J by 2 bases, with 6 bases of the junction left unmatched. Concerning this clone itself: Its target is unknown.

Some clones are missing from TCRdb's copy, which holds only in-frame ones; the method was immunoSEQ multiplex PCR. Altogether 35,000 to 45,000 clones are present, less than 85% being singletons, with the ten largest covering roughly 3.4%. The source of this sequence is a middle-aged man in good health. The specimen sequenced was CD8+ T cells sorted from blood. The chain has TRBV29-1 and TRBJ2-7; the match to TRBD2 covers 11 bases. CDR3 loop: CSVALAGGPYEQYF. In nucleotides, the CDR3 is TGCAGCGTCGCCCTAGCGGGAGGCCCCTACGAGCAGTACTTC.